The clone carrying this TCR beta chain was seen once. Participants' own reports of clinical history determined their cohort assignment. CDR3 length: 11 amino acids. Germline values: CDR1 KGHSH, CDR2 LQKENI. The ends were cut back, 3 bases at V and 8 bases at J, with 5 bases in the middle. In the original workflow: Amplification of reference gene primers was used by the study to estimate nucleated cell counts. Method: immunoSEQ multiplex PCR; TCRdb's copy keeps in-frame clones and lacks some. The D gene and trimming were derived from the DNA, and the V and J assignments and clone size from that table. Altogether around 290,000 clones are present, 89% being singletons, with the ten largest covering around 1.7%. This record comes from a study of blood T cell repertoires in COVID-19. Study-level background: Spain, Italy and the United States supplied samples that represented acute and convalescent COVID-19. PBMCs, B-cell-depleted T cells, or T cells provided the cDNA or gDNA that made up the material.

The sequenced sample was PBMCs or T cells enriched from blood (not recorded which). The clonotype originates from a woman aged 40 to 49 who had recovered from COVID-19. V usage is TRBV18 and J usage is TRBJ2-1; the D is unclear. CDR3 loop: CASSPGHEQFF. The CDR3 bases are TGTGCCAGCTCACCCGGTCATGAGCAGTTCTTC.